This passage covers 26 T cell receptor beta chains from one sample sequenced in a study of T-cell memory formation after mild COVID-19. TCRdb analysed the 5' RACE reads with MiXCR anew, one entry per CDR3 protein. The repertoire holds just over 150,000 distinct CDR3 sequences, about 28% seen once, with about 11% in the top ten. The sequencing sample was made of PBMCs or a T cell subset sorted from them (not recorded which). Receptor source: an adult woman who had mild COVID-19 (a few samples of this study predate the infection). Cell type and time point are not known.

This clonotype was detected only a few times. The chain is built from TRBV20-1 and TRBJ2-3; D might be TRBD2 (6 bases). Germline assignment: CDR1 DFQATT and CDR2 SNEGSKA (reference sequence). CDR3 length equals 16 residues. V lost 8 bases and J 4 bases, leaving 25 bases between the germline ends. In DNA form, the CDR3 reads TGCAGTTTAGAGGGCCCTAGCGTTACCTCCGCAGATACGCAGTATTTT. Residues: CSLEGPSVTSADTQYF.

CDR3 loop: CATSDLPRSYGYTF. The DNA for the CDR3 is TGTGCCACCAGTGATTTGCCACGGTCATATGGCTACACCTTC. The chain employs TRBV24-1 and TRBJ1-2; D uncertain. Germline CDR1 KGHDR, CDR2 SFDVKD. Trimming took 0 bases from V and 5 from J, leaving 9 bases between them. There are 14 residues in the CDR3.

The genes are TRBV6-2 or TRBV6-3 and TRBJ2-2; 9 bases match TRBD1. Trimming took 6 bases from V and 1 from J; bases not matched to a gene: 9. Germline CDR1 is MNHEY and CDR2 is SVGEGT. This CDR3 comprises 17 residues. The CDR3 DNA reads TGTGCCAGCAGCGGACTACAGGGGGCCTTGAACACCGGGGAGCTGTTTTTT. This codes for CASSGLQGALNTGELFF.

CDR3 residues: CASSQDSRVGGELFF. The CDR3 bases are TGCGCCAGCAGCCAAGATTCGCGGGTGGGCGGGGAGCTGTTTTTT. The chain employs TRBV4-3 and TRBJ2-2; D perhaps matches TRBD2 (5 bases). With 0 bases removed from V and 7 bases from J, the gap between germline ends came to 12 bases. There are 15 residues in the CDR3. Germline V gives CDR1 LGHNA, CDR2 YSLEER.

The CDR3: CASSKGLAEASYEQYF. For the CDR3, the DNA is TGCGCCAGCAGCAAGGGACTAGCGGAGGCCTCCTACGAGCAGTACTTC. The chain employs TRBV5-1 and TRBJ2-7; 11 nucleotides agree with TRBD2. The CDR3 is 16 amino acids. V shed 4 bases, J shed 0 bases, and the junction held 6 bases outside the gene matches. The germline V gene encodes CDR1 SGHRS and CDR2 YFSETQ.

V and J are TRBV11-2 and TRBJ2-3, with D unresolved. Germline CDR1 SGHAT, CDR2 FQNNGV. V lost 10 bases to trimming and J lost 0 bases, with 5 bases between them. The CDR3 covers 11 residues. CDR3 nucleotides: TGTGCCATCCCTAGCACAGATACGCAGTATTTT. Encoded protein: CAIPSTDTQYF.

This clonotype was detected only a few times. J is TRBJ1-3 and V is TRBV12-3 or TRBV12-4, with D tentatively TRBD1 (6 bases). Trimming stripped 6 bases from V and 1 base from J, with 13 bases between. This CDR3 contains 15 residues. CDR3 sequence: CASRVAQGSGNTIYF. The CDR3 coding sequence is TGTGCCAGCAGGGTGGCACAGGGTTCTGGAAACACCATATATTTT.

The chain uses TRBV29-1 and TRBJ2-1; 8 bases are shared with TRBD1. CDR1 and CDR2 (germline): SQVTM, ANQGSEA. Trimming cost V 7 bases and J 5 bases; bases outside gene matches: 10. The CDR3 has 14 residues. CDR3 sequence (DNA): TGCAGCGCTTCCCAGGGGGCGCGGAACAATGAGCAGTTCTTC. This translates into CSASQGARNNEQFF.

CDR3 bases: TGTGCCAGCAGCTTAGTTAGGCTAGCGGGAGGACCTACCCAAGAGACCCAGTACTTC. Translating it yields CASSLVRLAGGPTQETQYF. The chain is built from TRBV7-9 and TRBJ2-5, with TRBD2 identical over 11 bases. V was pared by 1 base and J by 1 base, with 11 bases of the junction left unmatched. CDR1 and CDR2 (germline): SEHNR, FQNEAQ (reference sequence). There are 19 residues in the CDR3.

This clonotype was found a few times. J is TRBJ2-5 and V is TRBV20-1, with no clear D. Trimming left V 6 bases short and J 1 base short, with 6 bases between. The CDR3 loop spans 11 amino acids. From germline, CDR1 is DFQATT and CDR2 SNEGSKA (reference sequence). Here the CDR3 reads CSAPFQETQYF. The DNA of the CDR3 is TGCAGTGCACCCTTCCAAGAGACCCAGTACTTC.

This clonotype was observed a handful of times. This chain uses TRBV20-1 with TRBJ1-6; TRBD1 matches 8 bases. The CDR3 loop spans 14 amino acids. Losses at the gene ends were 4 bases for V and 9 bases for J; bases not matched to a gene: 8. Germline values: CDR1 DFQATT, CDR2 SNEGSKA (reference sequence). The CDR3 protein is CSATRGQASSPLHF. The CDR3 DNA sequence: TGCAGTGCTACCCGGGGACAGGCTTCTTCACCCCTCCACTTT.

This chain joins TRBV6-1 and TRBJ2-3; TRBD2 agrees at 10 bases. Germline CDR1 is MNHNS and CDR2 is SASEGT. J gave up 6 bases and V 7 bases, and 13 bases lay outside the gene matches. The CDR3 has 16 amino acids. The CDR3, as DNA: TGTGCCAGCACCAGAAGGGGACTAGCGAAAGAGGATACGCAGTATTTT. As protein: CASTRRGLAKEDTQYF.

The rearrangement joins TRBV6-2 or TRBV6-3 to TRBJ2-2; the D gene is possibly TRBD2 (6 bases). Trimming removed 2 bases from V and 9 bases from J, with 13 bases in between. The CDR3 totals 14 residues. Germline CDR1 MNHEY, CDR2 SVGEGT. The CDR3 nucleotides read TGTGCCAGCAGTTACCCGGGGACTTCTCGGGAGCTGTTTTTT. It specifies CASSYPGTSRELFF.

The chain combines TRBV27 with TRBJ1-1, with D possibly being TRBD1 (5 bases). Trimming pared 5 bases from V and 10 bases from J, leaving 14 bases between. CDR3 length: 12 amino acids. Germline assignment: CDR1 MNHEY and CDR2 SMNVEV (reference sequence). The CDR3 reads CASSPRGGTAFF. The CDR3 DNA sequence: TGTGCCAGCAGTCCACGTGGAGGGACAGCTTTCTTT.

The rearrangement uses TRBV4-1 and TRBJ2-7, with a weak D call TRBD2 (5 bases). The CDR3 runs 16 residues. From germline, CDR1 is MGHRA and CDR2 YSYEKL. V was cut by 1 base and J by 0 bases, with 13 bases left in between. The CDR3 nucleotides are TGCGCCAGCAGCCAAGGACGGGAATTCAGCTCCTACGAGCAGTACTTC. Encoded protein: CASSQGREFSSYEQYF.

The gene calls are TRBV6-6 and TRBJ1-1; tentatively, D is TRBD1 (6 bases). Germline CDR1 reads MNHNY; CDR2 reads SVGAGI (reference sequence). The CDR3 is 12 amino acids. With 6 bases removed from V and 4 bases from J, the gap between germline ends came to 9 bases. The CDR3: CASSRGGTEAFF. Here the CDR3 DNA reads TGTGCCAGCAGCCGAGGGGGCACTGAAGCTTTCTTT.

V and J are TRBV15 and TRBJ1-5, with 7 nucleotides matching TRBD1. This CDR3 has 15 amino acids. Germline-derived CDR1 and CDR2 are LNHNV and YYDKDF (reference sequence). Unmatched junction bases numbered 3, after V lost 0 bases and J lost 4 bases. The CDR3 here is CATSRERQGNQPQHF. CDR3 bases: TGTGCCACCAGCAGAGAAAGACAGGGAAATCAGCCCCAGCATTTT.

The CDR3 region has the DNA TGTGCCAGCGGGTCCCCGGGACAGCCTGAGACCCAGTACTTC. Amino acids: CASGSPGQPETQYF. V is TRBV12-3 or TRBV12-4 and J is TRBJ2-5; 7 bases map to TRBD1. V shed 8 bases and J 5 bases; nucleotides not matched to a gene: 11. There are 14 residues in the CDR3.

The J gene is TRBJ1-3, the V gene TRBV24-1, with 12 bases lining up with TRBD1. With 5 bases clipped from V and 0 bases from J, the junction kept 4 bases outside the gene matches. Looked up from germline, CDR1 is KGHDR and CDR2 is SFDVKD. The CDR3 extends over 17 amino acids. CDR3 in amino acids: CATSAGTGGGSGNTIYF. In DNA, the CDR3 is TGTGCCACCAGTGCCGGGACAGGGGGCGGCTCTGGAAACACCATATATTTT.

This clonotype showed up just a few times. The CDR3 DNA is TGTGCCAGCAGTTCACAGGATGGGTTGGCCGGGGAGCTGTTTTTT. It translates to CASSSQDGLAGELFF. The V call is TRBV27, the J call TRBJ2-2; D is possibly TRBD1 (5 bases). The germline gives CDR1 MNHEY, CDR2 SMNVEV (reference sequence). The V end was cut by 4 bases, the J end by 6 bases, with 15 bases between. The CDR3 spans 15 residues.

This chain joins TRBV2 and TRBJ2-5; 8 positions match TRBD2. CDR1 is SNHLY, CDR2 FYNNEI, per germline. CDR3 size: 15 residues. J lost 5 bases, V lost 5 bases, and 10 bases had no gene match. The CDR3 DNA reads TGTGCCAGCAGTTCTGGACTAGCACCATCGGAGACCCAGTACTTC. It encodes CASSSGLAPSETQYF.

J is TRBJ2-1 and V is TRBV18; the D gene is possibly TRBD1 (6 bases). V was clipped by 3 bases and J by 9 bases, with 18 bases between them. CDR1 and CDR2 (germline): KGHSH, LQKENI. The length of the CDR3 is 15 residues. The CDR3 reads CASSPSRGSEAEQFF. The CDR3 bases are TGTGCCAGCTCACCGTCGAGGGGGAGTGAGGCTGAGCAGTTCTTC.

The V call is TRBV7-9, the J call TRBJ1-1, with D maybe TRBD1 (6 bases). From germline, CDR1 is SEHNR and CDR2 FQNEAQ (reference sequence). The CDR3 runs to 14 residues. V was cut by 2 bases and J by 3 bases, with 10 bases left in between. The CDR3 DNA is TGTGCCAGCAGCTTATTTCCAGGGGACACTGAAGCTTTCTTT. It codes for CASSLFPGDTEAFF.

The chain has TRBV5-8 and TRBJ1-2; 7 nucleotides align to TRBD1. Trimming removed 3 bases from V and 8 bases from J; junction bases left unmatched: 16. This CDR3 region has 16 residues. CDR1 and CDR2 from the germline V gene are SGHTS and YDEGEE. The CDR3 region has the DNA TGTGCCAGCAGCTCCGACAGGGAGTTCGACGGGAAAGGCTACACCTTC. Protein product: CASSSDREFDGKGYTF.

The gene calls are TRBV19 and TRBJ2-1; weak D call: TRBD2 (5 bases). Deletions cut 7 bases from V and 4 bases from J, with 14 bases between. The CDR3 extends over 14 amino acids. Germline CDR1 is LNHDA and CDR2 is SQIVND (reference sequence). CDR3 nucleotide sequence: TGTGCCAGTAACCCGGGATTGGGGTACAATGAGCAGTTCTTC. It translates to CASNPGLGYNEQFF.

This chain links TRBV5-6 with TRBJ2-3, with a tentative D call TRBD1 (6 bases). The CDR3 loop spans 18 amino acids. The germline V gene has CDR1 SGHDT and CDR2 YYEEEE. V lost 4 bases and J 0 bases, leaving 21 bases between the germline ends. The DNA of the CDR3 is TGTGCCAGCAGCACGGACAGACTAATACTTCCAAGCACAGATACGCAGTATTTT. This codes for CASSTDRLILPSTDTQYF.